These 10 T cell receptor beta chains came from one sample sequenced in a study of blood T cells in healthy people across ages. The authors ran a second PCR of 7 to 11 cycles using a sample-barcoded 5' primer and a J-beta primer mix. TCRdb re-called the 5' RACE reads with MiXCR, one entry per CDR3 protein. The data contain 550,000 to 650,000 distinct CDR3 sequences, less than 35% of them singletons. Sequenced material: blood. These receptors were collected from a woman at least 80 years old in good health.

V usage is TRBV27 and J usage is TRBJ1-2; 10 positions agree with TRBD1. CDR3 length: 14 amino acids. Germline values: CDR1 MNHEY, CDR2 SMNVEV (reference sequence). With 3 bases clipped from V and 5 bases from J, the junction kept 3 bases outside the gene matches. The CDR3 region is CASSFRDRGYGYTF. The CDR3 DNA is TGTGCCAGCAGTTTTAGGGACAGGGGATATGGCTACACCTTC.

V and J are TRBV30 and TRBJ2-7; D perhaps matches TRBD1 (5 bases). Germline V CDR1 and CDR2: GTSNPN, SVGIG (reference sequence). This CDR3 contains 13 residues. V lost 3 bases and J 1 base, leaving 10 bases between the germline ends. This chain's CDR3 is CAWSLTASYEQYF. CDR3 in DNA: TGTGCCTGGAGCCTGACAGCTTCCTACGAGCAGTACTTC.

The genes are TRBV5-1 and TRBJ2-5; a weak D match, TRBD2 (6 bases). Trimming took 7 bases from V and 0 from J, leaving 10 bases between them. Germline assignment: CDR1 SGHRS and CDR2 YFSETQ. CDR3 length: 13 amino acids. CDR3 residues: CASRTTYQETQYF. CDR3 nucleotide sequence: TGCGCCAGCCGGACTACGTACCAAGAGACCCAGTACTTC. Full variable domain (missing parts from reference TRBV5-1 and TRBJ2-5): KAGVTQTPRYLIKTRGQQVTLSCSPISGHRSVSWYQQTPGQGLQFLFEYFSETQRNKGNFPGRFSGRQFSNSRSEMNVSTLELGDSALYLCASRTTYQETQYFGPGTRLLVL.

This clonotype was counted a few times. Sequence at one end of the junction differs from germline and may be a read error. The chain combines TRBV20-1 with TRBJ2-7; D call uncertain. This CDR3 comprises 14 residues. The germline CDR1 and CDR2 sequences are DFQATT and SNEGSKA (reference sequence). The CDR3 sequence: CSARDLRSSYGQYF. The CDR3 bases are TGCAGTGCTAGAGACTTAAGAAGCTCCTACGGGCAGTACTTC.

This clonotype was observed many times. This sequence joins TRBV29-1 and TRBJ2-7, with 11 bases matching TRBD1. Germline CDR1 and CDR2: SQVTM and ANQGSEA. V gave up 0 bases and J gave up 11 bases; unmatched junction bases: 12. The CDR3 sequence is 15 residues long. The CDR3 here is CSVEDVGQGGLREYF. CDR3 DNA sequence: TGCAGCGTTGAAGATGTGGGACAGGGGGGTTTGCGTGAGTACTTC.

This clonotype was observed a handful of times. A clone one base away is much larger, so this may be a read error. The chain combines TRBV6-2 or TRBV6-3 with TRBJ2-1, with TRBD2 identical over 7 bases. From germline, CDR1 is MNHEY and CDR2 SVGEGT. This CDR3 comprises 13 residues. J was trimmed by 8 bases and V by 5 bases; bases with no gene match: 6. As DNA, the CDR3 is TGTGCCAGCAGTGGCAGGGAGGGCGATGAGCAGTTCTTC. It yields the protein CASSGREGDEQFF.

This clonotype was counted many times. The chain joins TRBV9 to TRBJ2-3; D gene ambiguous. The germline V and J ends were trimmed by 1 base and 0 bases, with 3 bases remaining between them. This CDR3 comprises 13 residues. Germline V lookup: CDR1 SGDLS, CDR2 YYNGEE. The CDR3 is CASSVTSTDTQYF. CDR3 nucleotide sequence: TGTGCCAGCAGCGTAACTAGCACAGATACGCAGTATTTT.

There are many counts of this clonotype. The chain links TRBV7-2 to TRBJ2-3; 7 nucleotides line up with TRBD1. Germline CDR1 SGHTA, CDR2 FQGNSA. V was pared by 0 bases and J by 0 bases, with 0 bases of the junction left unmatched. The CDR3 covers 15 residues. The CDR3 DNA reads as TGTGCCAGCAGCTTAGCGGGACAGAGCACAGATACGCAGTATTTT. Amino acid sequence: CASSLAGQSTDTQYF.

This clonotype was seen a few times. The germline gene is not matched at one end of the junction; a read error may be the cause. This chain uses TRBV6-2 or TRBV6-3 with TRBJ2-7, with D perhaps matching TRBD1 (6 bases). CDR1 and CDR2 from the germline V gene are MNHEY and SVGEGT. The CDR3 consists of 16 residues. CDR3 coding DNA: TGTGCCCGCAGTTCGCCGGGGCAGGGGAACTCCTACGAGCAGTACTTC. Translating gives CARSSPGQGNSYEQYF.

This clonotype showed up just a few times. The rearrangement uses TRBV7-3 and TRBJ2-5, with D tentatively TRBD2 (6 bases). Germline CDR1 reads SGHTA; CDR2 reads FQGTGA. This CDR3 has 15 amino acids. V was cut by 2 bases and J by 11 bases, with 21 bases left in between. CDR3 nucleotides: TGTGCCAGCAGCTTAGACGTTTTGGGAGGCAATGAGCAGTACTTC. Encoded protein: CASSLDVLGGNEQYF. The entire variable domain, with the rest obtained from reference TRBV7-3 and TRBJ2-5, is as follows: GAGVSQTPSNKVTEKGKYVELRCDPISGHTALYWYRQSLGQGPEFLIYFQGTGAADDSGLPNDRFFAVRPEGSVSTLKIQRTERGDSAVYLCASSLDVLGGNEQYFGPGTRLLVL.